This is a list of T cell receptor beta chains from one sample in a study of shared clonotypes between healthy human individuals. Measured with immunoSEQ multiplex PCR; TCRdb has only the in-frame clones, and not every one. The sample yields approximately 1.9 million clones, 90% to 95% seen once. The sample comprised naive CD8+ T cells from PBMCs. Receptor source: a man younger than 30 in good health. Some clones in this sample may be carry-over from other donors' samples. CDR3s include the opening cysteine and the closing phenylalanine or tryptophan. Each record gives: clone size, V gene, D gene, J gene, CDR3 protein, CDR3 DNA. The D gene is left open where the match is weak. Rows give clone size only sometimes, using once, few, many, or a class for an expanded clone.

abundance: .; v_gene: TRBV4-1; d_gene: .; j_gene: TRBJ2-2; CDR3aa: CASSPHMDQYEGWVTGELFF; CDR3nt: TGCGCCAGCAGCCCTCATATGGATCAGTATGAGGGGTGGGTAACCGGGGAGCTGTTTTTT
abundance: once; v_gene: TRBV28; d_gene: .; j_gene: TRBJ2-1; CDR3aa: CASSLPHEQFF; CDR3nt: TGTGCCAGCAGTTTGCCCCATGAGCAGTTCTTC
abundance: .; v_gene: TRBV6-4; d_gene: .; j_gene: TRBJ2-1; CDR3aa: CASRDLPGSNNEQFF; CDR3nt: TGTGCCAGCAGAGACCTGCCCGGGAGTAACAATGAGCAGTTCTTC
abundance: .; v_gene: TRBV7-8; d_gene: .; j_gene: TRBJ2-1; CDR3aa: CASSLEGTSWYNEQFF; CDR3nt: TGTGCCAGCAGCTTAGAGGGGACTTCTTGGTACAATGAGCAGTTCTTC
abundance: .; v_gene: TRBV11-2; d_gene: TRBD1; j_gene: TRBJ1-1; CDR3aa: CASSVFPTGGPSNTEAFF; CDR3nt: TGTGCCAGCAGCGTATTCCCGACAGGGGGCCCCTCGAACACTGAAGCTTTCTTT
abundance: once; v_gene: TRBV28; d_gene: .; j_gene: TRBJ2-7; CDR3aa: CASSLGQNKYEQYF; CDR3nt: TGTGCCAGCAGTTTAGGTCAGAACAAGTACGAGCAGTACTTC
abundance: .; v_gene: TRBV5-4; d_gene: .; j_gene: TRBJ2-5; CDR3aa: CASSLGAGLQETQYF; CDR3nt: TGTGCCAGCAGCTTGGGGGCGGGCCTCCAAGAGACCCAGTACTTC
abundance: .; v_gene: TRBV5-8; d_gene: .; j_gene: TRBJ1-2; CDR3aa: CASSLGQRAGYTF; CDR3nt: TGTGCCAGCAGCTTGGGGCAGCGAGCCGGCTACACCTTC
abundance: .; v_gene: TRBV5-1; d_gene: .; j_gene: TRBJ1-5; CDR3aa: CASSSGPNQPQHF; CDR3nt: TGCGCCAGCAGCTCCGGCCCGAATCAGCCCCAGCATTTT
abundance: .; v_gene: TRBV7-8; d_gene: .; j_gene: TRBJ2-1; CDR3aa: CASSSGLLGNEQFF; CDR3nt: TGTGCCAGCAGCTCCGGACTACTAGGAAATGAGCAGTTCTTC
abundance: .; v_gene: TRBV19; d_gene: .; j_gene: TRBJ2-7; CDR3aa: CASTPMWGVSYEQYF; CDR3nt: TGTGCCAGTACGCCCATGTGGGGGGTATCCTACGAGCAGTACTTC
abundance: .; v_gene: TRBV11-3; d_gene: .; j_gene: TRBJ2-5; CDR3aa: CASSLGPQETQYF; CDR3nt: TGTGCCAGCAGCTTGGGGCCCCAAGAGACCCAGTACTTC
abundance: once; v_gene: TRBV13; d_gene: TRBD2; j_gene: TRBJ2-1; CDR3aa: CASSPPSRRLAGINEQFF; CDR3nt: TGTGCCAGCAGCCCCCCGAGTCGTCGACTAGCGGGAATCAATGAGCAGTTCTTC
abundance: .; v_gene: TRBV27; d_gene: .; j_gene: TRBJ2-3; CDR3aa: CASSLISTDTQYF; CDR3nt: TGTGCCAGCAGTTTAATTAGCACAGATACGCAGTATTTT
abundance: .; v_gene: TRBV5-4; d_gene: TRBD1; j_gene: TRBJ2-2; CDR3aa: CASSLDRGAILNTGELFF; CDR3nt: TGTGCCAGCAGCTTGGACAGGGGAGCGATATTAAACACCGGGGAGCTGTTTTTT
abundance: .; v_gene: TRBV14; d_gene: TRBD2; j_gene: TRBJ2-5; CDR3aa: CASSQRLGLAGVETQYF; CDR3nt: TGTGCCAGCAGCCAAAGGCTTGGACTAGCGGGAGTAGAGACCCAGTACTTC
abundance: .; v_gene: TRBV5-5; d_gene: TRBD2; j_gene: TRBJ2-1; CDR3aa: CASSLSSSGYNEQFF; CDR3nt: TGTGCCAGCAGCTTGTCATCTAGCGGTTACAATGAGCAGTTCTTC